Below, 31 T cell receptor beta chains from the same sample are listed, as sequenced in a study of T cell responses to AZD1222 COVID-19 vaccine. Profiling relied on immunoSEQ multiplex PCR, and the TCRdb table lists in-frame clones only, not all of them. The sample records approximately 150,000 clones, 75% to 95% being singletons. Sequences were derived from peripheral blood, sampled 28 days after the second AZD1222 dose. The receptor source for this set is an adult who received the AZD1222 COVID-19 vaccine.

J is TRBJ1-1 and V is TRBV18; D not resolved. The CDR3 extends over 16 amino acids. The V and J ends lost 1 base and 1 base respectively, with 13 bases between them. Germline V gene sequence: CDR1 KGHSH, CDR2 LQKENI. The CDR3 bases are TGTGCCAGCTCACCACGGAGCGGTCGGGGGAACACTGAAGCTTTCTTT. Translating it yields CASSPRSGRGNTEAFF.

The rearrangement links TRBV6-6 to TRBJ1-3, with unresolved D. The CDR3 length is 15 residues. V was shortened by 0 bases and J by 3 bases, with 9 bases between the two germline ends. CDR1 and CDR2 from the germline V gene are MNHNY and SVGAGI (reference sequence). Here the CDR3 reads CASSYSNNGGNTIYF. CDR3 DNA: TGTGCCAGCAGTTACTCGAATAACGGTGGAAACACCATATATTTT.

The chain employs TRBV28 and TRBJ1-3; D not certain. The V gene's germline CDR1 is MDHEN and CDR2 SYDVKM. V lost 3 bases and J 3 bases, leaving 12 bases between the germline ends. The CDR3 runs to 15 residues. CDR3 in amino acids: CASSFPSGYGNTIYF. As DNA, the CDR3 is TGTGCCAGCAGTTTCCCCTCAGGATATGGAAACACCATATATTTT.

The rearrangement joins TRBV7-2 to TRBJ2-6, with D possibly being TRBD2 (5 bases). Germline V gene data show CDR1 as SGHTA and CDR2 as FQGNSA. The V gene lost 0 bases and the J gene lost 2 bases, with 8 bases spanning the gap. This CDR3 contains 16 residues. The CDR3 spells CASSLAPGTGANVLTF. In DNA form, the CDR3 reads TGTGCCAGCAGCTTAGCGCCGGGGACTGGGGCCAACGTCCTGACTTTC. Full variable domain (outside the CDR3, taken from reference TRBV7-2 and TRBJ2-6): GAGVSQSPSNKVTEKGKDVELRCDPISGHTALYWYRQSLGQGLEFLIYFQGNSAPDKSGLPSDRFSAERTGGSVSTLTIQRTQQEDSAVYLCASSLAPGTGANVLTFGAGSRLTVL.

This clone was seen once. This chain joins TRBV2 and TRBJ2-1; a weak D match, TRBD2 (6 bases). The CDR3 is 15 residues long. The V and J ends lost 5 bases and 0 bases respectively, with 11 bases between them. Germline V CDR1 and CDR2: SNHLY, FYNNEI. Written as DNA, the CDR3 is TGTGCCAGCAGTTACCGGGACTTCTCCTACAATGAGCAGTTCTTC. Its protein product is CASSYRDFSYNEQFF.

The chain's CDR3 is CASSSRLTDTQYF. The CDR3 DNA follows: TGTGCCAGCAGCTCCAGACTGACAGATACGCAGTATTTT. The rearrangement joins TRBV7-9 to TRBJ2-3; no firm D call. The CDR3 is 13 residues long. Trimming stripped 4 bases from V and 3 bases from J, with 8 bases between. Germline V CDR1 and CDR2: SEHNR, FQNEAQ (reference sequence).

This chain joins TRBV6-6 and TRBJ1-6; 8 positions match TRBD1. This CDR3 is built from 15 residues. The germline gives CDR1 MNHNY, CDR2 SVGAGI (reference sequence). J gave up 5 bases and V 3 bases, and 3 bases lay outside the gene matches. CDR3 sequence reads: CASSYTGGDNSPLHF. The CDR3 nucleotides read TGTGCCAGCAGTTATACAGGGGGTGATAATTCACCCCTCCACTTT.

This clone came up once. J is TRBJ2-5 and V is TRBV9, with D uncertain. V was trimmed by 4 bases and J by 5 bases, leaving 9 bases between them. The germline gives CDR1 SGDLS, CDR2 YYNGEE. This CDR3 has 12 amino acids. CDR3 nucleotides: TGTGCCAGCAGCTCCCTAGGGGAGACCCAGTACTTC. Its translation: CASSSLGETQYF. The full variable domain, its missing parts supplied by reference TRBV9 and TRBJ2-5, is DSGVTQTPKHLITATGQRVTLRCSPRSGDLSVYWYQQSLDQGLQFLIQYYNGEERAKGNILERFSAQQFPDLHSELNLSSLELGDSALYFCASSSLGETQYFGPGTRLLVL.

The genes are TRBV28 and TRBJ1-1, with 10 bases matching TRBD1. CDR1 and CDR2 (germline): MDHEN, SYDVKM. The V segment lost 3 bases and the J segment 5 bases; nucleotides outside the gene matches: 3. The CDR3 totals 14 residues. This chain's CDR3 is CASSLGTGVTEAFF. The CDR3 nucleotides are TGTGCCAGCAGTTTGGGGACAGGGGTAACTGAAGCTTTCTTT.

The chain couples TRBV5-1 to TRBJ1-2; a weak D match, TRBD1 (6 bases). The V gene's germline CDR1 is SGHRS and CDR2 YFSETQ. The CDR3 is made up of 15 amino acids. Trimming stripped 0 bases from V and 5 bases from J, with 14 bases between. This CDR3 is CASSLDLGARYGYTF. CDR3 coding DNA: TGCGCCAGCAGCTTGGATTTGGGGGCGCGTTATGGCTACACCTTC.

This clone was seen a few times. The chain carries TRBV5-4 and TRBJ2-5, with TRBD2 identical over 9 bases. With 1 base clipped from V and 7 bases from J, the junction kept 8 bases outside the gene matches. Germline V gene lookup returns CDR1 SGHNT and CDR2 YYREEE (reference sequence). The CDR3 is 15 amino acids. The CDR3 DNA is TGTGCCAGCAGCTTGAAGACTAGCGGCAGTGGGACCCAGTACTTC. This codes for CASSLKTSGSGTQYF.

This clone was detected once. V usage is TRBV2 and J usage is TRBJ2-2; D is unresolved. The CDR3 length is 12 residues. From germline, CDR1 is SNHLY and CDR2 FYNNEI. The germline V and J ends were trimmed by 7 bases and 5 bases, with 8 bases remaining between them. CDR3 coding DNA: TGTGCCAGCACCGACAATACCGGGGAGCTGTTTTTT. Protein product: CASTDNTGELFF.

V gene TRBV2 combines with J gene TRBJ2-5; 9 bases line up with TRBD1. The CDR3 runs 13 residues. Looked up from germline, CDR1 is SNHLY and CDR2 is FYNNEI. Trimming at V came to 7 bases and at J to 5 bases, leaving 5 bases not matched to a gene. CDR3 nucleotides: TGTGCCAGCAACGGACAGGGGAGGGAGACCCAGTACTTC. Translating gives CASNGQGRETQYF.

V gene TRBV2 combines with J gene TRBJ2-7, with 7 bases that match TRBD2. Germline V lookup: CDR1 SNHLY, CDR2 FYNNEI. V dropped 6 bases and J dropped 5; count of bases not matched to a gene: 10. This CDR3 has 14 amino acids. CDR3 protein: CASRGGQLPHEQYF. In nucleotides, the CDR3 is TGTGCCAGCAGGGGAGGGCAACTACCCCACGAGCAGTACTTC.

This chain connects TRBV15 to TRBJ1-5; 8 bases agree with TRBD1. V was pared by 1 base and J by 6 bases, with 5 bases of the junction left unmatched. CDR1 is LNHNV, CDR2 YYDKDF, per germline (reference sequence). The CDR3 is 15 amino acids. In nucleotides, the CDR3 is TGTGCCACCAGCAGAGTGTCCAGGGGGCGTCAGCCCCAGCATTTT. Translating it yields CATSRVSRGRQPQHF.

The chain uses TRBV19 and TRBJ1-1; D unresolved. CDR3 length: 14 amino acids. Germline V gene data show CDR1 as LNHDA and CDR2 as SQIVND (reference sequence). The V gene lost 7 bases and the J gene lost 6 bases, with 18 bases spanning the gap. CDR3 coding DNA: TGTGCCAGTAATCCCCTCGGAGGTAAGGCTGAAGCTTTCTTT. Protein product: CASNPLGGKAEAFF.

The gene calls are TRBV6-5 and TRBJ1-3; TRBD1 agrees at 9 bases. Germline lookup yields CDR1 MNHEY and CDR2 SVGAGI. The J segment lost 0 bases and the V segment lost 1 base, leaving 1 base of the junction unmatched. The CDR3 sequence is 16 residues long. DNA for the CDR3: TGTGCCAGCAGTTACTTGGGACAGGGCTCTGGAAACACCATATATTTT. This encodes CASSYLGQGSGNTIYF.

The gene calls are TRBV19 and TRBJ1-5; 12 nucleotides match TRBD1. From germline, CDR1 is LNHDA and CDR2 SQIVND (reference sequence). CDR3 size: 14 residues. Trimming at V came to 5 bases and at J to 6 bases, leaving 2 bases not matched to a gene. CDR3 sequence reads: CASSGTGGLQPQHF. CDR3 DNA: TGTGCCAGTAGTGGGACAGGGGGCCTTCAGCCCCAGCATTTT. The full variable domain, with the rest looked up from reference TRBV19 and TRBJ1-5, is DGGITQSPKYLFRKEGQNVTLSCEQNLNHDAMYWYRQDPGQGLRLIYYSQIVNDFQKGDIAEGYSVSREKKESFPLTVTSAQKNPTAFYLCASSGTGGLQPQHFGDGTRLSIL.

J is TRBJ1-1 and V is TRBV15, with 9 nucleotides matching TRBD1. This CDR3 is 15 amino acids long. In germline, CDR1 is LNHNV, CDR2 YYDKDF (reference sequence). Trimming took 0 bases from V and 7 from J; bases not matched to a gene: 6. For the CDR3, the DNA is TGTGCCACCAGCAGAGAGACAGACAGGGGGATTGAAGCTTTCTTT. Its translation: CATSRETDRGIEAFF.

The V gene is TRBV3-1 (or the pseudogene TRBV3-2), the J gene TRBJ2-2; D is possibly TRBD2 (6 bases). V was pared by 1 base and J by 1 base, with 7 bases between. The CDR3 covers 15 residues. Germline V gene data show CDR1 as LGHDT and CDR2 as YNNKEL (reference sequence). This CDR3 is CASSQVRGNTGELFF. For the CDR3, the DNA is TGTGCCAGCAGCCAAGTGCGGGGGAACACCGGGGAGCTGTTTTTT.

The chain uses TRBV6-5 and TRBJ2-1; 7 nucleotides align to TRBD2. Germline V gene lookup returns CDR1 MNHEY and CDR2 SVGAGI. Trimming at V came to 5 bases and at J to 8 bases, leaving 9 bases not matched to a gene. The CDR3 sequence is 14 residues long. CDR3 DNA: TGTGCCAGCAGTAAACCACACACTAGCGATGAGCAGTTCTTC. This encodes CASSKPHTSDEQFF.

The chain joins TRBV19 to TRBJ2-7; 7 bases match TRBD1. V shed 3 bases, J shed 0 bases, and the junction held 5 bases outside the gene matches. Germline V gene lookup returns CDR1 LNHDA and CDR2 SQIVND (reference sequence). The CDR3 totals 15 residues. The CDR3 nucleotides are TGTGCCAGTAGTATTAAGGGGGCATCCTCCTACGAGCAGTACTTC. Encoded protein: CASSIKGASSYEQYF.

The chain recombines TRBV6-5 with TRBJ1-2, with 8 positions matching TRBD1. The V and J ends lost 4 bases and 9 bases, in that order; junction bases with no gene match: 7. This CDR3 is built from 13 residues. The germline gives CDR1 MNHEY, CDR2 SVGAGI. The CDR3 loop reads CASSSGQGWSYTF. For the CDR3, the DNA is TGTGCCAGCAGTTCCGGACAGGGCTGGAGCTACACCTTC.

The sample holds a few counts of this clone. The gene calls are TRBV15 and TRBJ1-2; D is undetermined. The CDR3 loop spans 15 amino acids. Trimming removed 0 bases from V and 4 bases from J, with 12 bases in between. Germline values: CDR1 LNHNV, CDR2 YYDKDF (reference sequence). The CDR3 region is CATSRDYRELYGYTF. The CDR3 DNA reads TGTGCCACCAGCAGAGATTACAGAGAGCTCTATGGCTACACCTTC.

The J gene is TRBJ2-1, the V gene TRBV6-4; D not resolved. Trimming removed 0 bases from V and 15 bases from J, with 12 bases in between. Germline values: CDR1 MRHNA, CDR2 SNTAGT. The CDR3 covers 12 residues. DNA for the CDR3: TGTGCCAGCAGTGACTCGAGCAGGCGGCGGTTCTTC. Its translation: CASSDSSRRRFF.

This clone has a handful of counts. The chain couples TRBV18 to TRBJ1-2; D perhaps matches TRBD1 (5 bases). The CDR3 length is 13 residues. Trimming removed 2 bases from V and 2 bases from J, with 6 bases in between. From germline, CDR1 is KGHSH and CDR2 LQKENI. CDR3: CASSPGDNYGYTF. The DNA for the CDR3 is TGTGCCAGCTCACCAGGGGACAACTATGGCTACACCTTC. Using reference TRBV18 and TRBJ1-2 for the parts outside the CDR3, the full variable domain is NAGVMQNPRHLVRRRGQEARLRCSPMKGHSHVYWYRQLPEEGLKFMVYLQKENIIDESGMPKERFSAEFPKEGPSILRIQQVVRGDSAAYFCASSPGDNYGYTFGSGTRLTVV.

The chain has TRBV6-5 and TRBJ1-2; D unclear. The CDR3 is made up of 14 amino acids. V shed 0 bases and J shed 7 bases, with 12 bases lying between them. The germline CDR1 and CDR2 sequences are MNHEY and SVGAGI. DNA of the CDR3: TGTGCCAGCAGTTACTCAGACTTTTCGGGTGGCTACACCTTC. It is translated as CASSYSDFSGGYTF.

CDR3 sequence reads: CASNPYSGISTDTQYF. The DNA of the CDR3 is TGTGCCAGCAACCCATATAGCGGGATCAGCACAGATACGCAGTATTTT. The V and J genes are TRBV6-2 or TRBV6-3 and TRBJ2-3; 8 nucleotides match TRBD2. Germline assignment: CDR1 MNHEY and CDR2 SVGEGT. The V and J ends lost 7 bases and 0 bases, in that order; junction bases with no gene match: 9. The CDR3 covers 16 residues.

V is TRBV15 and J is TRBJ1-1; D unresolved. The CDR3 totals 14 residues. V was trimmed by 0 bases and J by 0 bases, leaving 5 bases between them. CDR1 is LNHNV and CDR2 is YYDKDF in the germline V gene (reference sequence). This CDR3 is CATSRDGVNTEAFF. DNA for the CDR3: TGTGCCACCAGCAGAGACGGGGTGAACACTGAAGCTTTCTTT.

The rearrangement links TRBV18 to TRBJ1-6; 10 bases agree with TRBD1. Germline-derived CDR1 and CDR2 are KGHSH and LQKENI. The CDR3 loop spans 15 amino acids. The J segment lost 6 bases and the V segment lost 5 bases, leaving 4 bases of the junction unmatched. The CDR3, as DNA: TGTGCCAGCTCAGACGGACAGGGGGTTAATTCACCCCTCCACTTT. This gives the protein CASSDGQGVNSPLHF.

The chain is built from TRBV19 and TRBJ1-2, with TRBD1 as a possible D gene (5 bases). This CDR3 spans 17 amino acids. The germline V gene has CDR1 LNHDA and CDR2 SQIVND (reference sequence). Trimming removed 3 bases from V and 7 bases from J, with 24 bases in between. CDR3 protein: CASSIPRDSLKRGGYTF. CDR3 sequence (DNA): TGTGCCAGTAGTATCCCCCGGGACTCCCTGAAGAGAGGTGGCTACACCTTC.